What follows describes a single T cell receptor beta chain. Its antigen remains unidentified. This sample was taken from a study of identifying expanded T cells in peripheral blood. Profiling relied on immunoSEQ multiplex PCR, and the TCRdb table lists in-frame clones only, not all of them. Of some 130,000 clones listed, roughly 90% are singletons. Healthy donors had no documented immune events, such as infections, while sampled. CDR1 is SGHNT, CDR2 YENEEA, per germline. The germline V and J ends were trimmed by 1 base and 8 bases, with 26 bases remaining between them. This CDR3 has 18 amino acids. Study-level results: Over about two and four weeks, about 17 and 20 clones changed, versus approximately 1.2 between replicates.

The origin of this receptor is a person aged 18 to 70 in good health. The chain has TRBV11-3 and TRBJ1-2; tentatively, D is TRBD1 (6 bases). The sequenced sample was blood. The CDR3, as DNA: TGTGCCAGCAGCTTAGGTTTTGTGCGGGGGGCCCGTGTTGGGGGCTACACCTTC. Residues: CASSLGFVRGARVGGYTF.